This T cell receptor (beta chain) was documented in a study of blood T cell repertoires in COVID-19. Overall study: Whether acute or convalescent, the COVID-19 samples came from the United States, Italy and Spain. T cells, B-cell-depleted T cells, or PBMCs supplied cDNA or gDNA.

The CDR3 loop spans 15 amino acids. Trimming removed 1 base from V and 3 bases from J, with 12 bases in between. Germline V CDR1 and CDR2: SEHNR, FQNEAQ (reference sequence). Original handling: Amplification of reference gene primers was used by the study to estimate nucleated cell counts. Method: immunoSEQ multiplex PCR; TCRdb's copy keeps in-frame clones and lacks some. V, J and clone size reflect that table, while D and trimming were determined from the DNA. The sample carries roughly 140,000 clones, 80% recorded once. The chain joins TRBV7-9 to TRBJ1-1; D is perhaps TRBD1 (6 bases). The sequenced sample was peripheral blood. This TCR derives from a man between 60 and 70 years old with acute or convalescent COVID-19. The CDR3 loop is CASSLGGGRDTEAFF. The CDR3 DNA follows: TGTGCCAGCAGCTTAGGCGGGGGGCGGGACACTGAAGCTTTCTTT.